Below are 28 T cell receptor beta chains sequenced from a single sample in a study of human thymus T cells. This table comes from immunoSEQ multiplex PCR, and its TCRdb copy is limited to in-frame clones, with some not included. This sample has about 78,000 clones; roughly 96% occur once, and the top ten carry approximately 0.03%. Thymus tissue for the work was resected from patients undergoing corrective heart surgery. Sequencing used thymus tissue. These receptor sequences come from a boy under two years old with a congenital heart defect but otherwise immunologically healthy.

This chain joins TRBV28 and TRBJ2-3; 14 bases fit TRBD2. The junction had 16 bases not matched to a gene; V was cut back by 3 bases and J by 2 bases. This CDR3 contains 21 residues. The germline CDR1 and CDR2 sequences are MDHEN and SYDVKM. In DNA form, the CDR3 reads TGTGCCAGCAGTTTTGCAGGACCGGGACTAGCGGGAGTAGGGCTCACAGATACGCAGTATTTT. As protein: CASSFAGPGLAGVGLTDTQYF.

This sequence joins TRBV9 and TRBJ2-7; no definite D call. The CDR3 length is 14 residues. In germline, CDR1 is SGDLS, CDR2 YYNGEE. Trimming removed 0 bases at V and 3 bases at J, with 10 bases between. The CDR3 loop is CASSVGRDYYEQYF. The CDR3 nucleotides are TGTGCCAGCAGCGTAGGTAGGGATTACTACGAGCAGTACTTC.

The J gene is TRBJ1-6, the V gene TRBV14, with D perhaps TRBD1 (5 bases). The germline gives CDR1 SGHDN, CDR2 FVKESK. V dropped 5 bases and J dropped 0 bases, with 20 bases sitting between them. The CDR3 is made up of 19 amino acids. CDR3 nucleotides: TGTGCCAGCAGCGCGGACATCCCCTTCTCCTTCTCCTATAATTCACCCCTCCACTTT. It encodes CASSADIPFSFSYNSPLHF.

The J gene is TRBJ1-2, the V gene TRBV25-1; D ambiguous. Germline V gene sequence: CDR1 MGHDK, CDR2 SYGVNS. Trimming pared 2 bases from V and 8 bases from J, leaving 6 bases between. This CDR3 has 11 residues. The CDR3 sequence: CASSEGQGYTF. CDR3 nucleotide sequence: TGTGCCAGCAGTGAAGGTCAGGGCTACACCTTC.

CDR3 amino acids: CASRIAGADGQLNEQFF. The CDR3, as DNA: TGTGCCAGCAGGATAGCGGGGGCGGACGGGCAACTAAATGAGCAGTTCTTC. J is TRBJ2-1 and V is TRBV27, with 9 bases lining up with TRBD2. Germline trimming cut 6 bases from V and 7 bases from J; bases unmatched to any gene: 16. CDR1 and CDR2 (germline): MNHEY, SMNVEV (reference sequence). The CDR3 contains 17 residues.

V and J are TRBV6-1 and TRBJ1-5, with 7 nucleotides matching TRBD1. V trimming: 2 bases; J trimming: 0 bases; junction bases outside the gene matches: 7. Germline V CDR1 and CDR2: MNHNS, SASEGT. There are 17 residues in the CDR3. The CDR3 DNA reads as TGTGCCAGCAGTGAAACGGACAGGCCTTATAGCAATCAGCCCCAGCATTTT. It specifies CASSETDRPYSNQPQHF.

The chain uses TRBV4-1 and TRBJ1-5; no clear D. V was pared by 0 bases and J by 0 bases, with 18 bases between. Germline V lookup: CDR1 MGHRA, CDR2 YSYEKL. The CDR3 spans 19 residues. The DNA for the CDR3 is TGCGCCAGCAGCCAAGAAGCCGGACGGACCGAGAATAGCAATCAGCCCCAGCATTTT. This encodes CASSQEAGRTENSNQPQHF.

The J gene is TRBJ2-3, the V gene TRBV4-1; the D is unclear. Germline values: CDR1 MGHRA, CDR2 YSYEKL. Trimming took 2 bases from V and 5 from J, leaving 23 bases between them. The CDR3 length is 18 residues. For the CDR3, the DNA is TGCGCCAGCAGCCAAAGAAGGTCCGGCAGCCTCAAGGGAGATACGCAGTATTTT. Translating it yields CASSQRRSGSLKGDTQYF.

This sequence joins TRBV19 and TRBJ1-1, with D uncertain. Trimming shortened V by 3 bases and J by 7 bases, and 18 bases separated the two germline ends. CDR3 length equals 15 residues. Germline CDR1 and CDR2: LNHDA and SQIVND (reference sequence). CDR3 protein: CASSILPIGGVEAFF. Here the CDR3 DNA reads TGTGCCAGTAGTATTTTGCCCATCGGTGGGGTTGAAGCTTTCTTT.

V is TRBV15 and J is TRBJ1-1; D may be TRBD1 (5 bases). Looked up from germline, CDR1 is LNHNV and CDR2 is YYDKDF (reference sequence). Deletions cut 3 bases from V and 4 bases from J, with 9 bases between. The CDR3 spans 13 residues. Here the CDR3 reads CATSRNRITEAFF. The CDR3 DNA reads TGTGCCACCAGCAGGAACAGGATCACTGAAGCTTTCTTT.

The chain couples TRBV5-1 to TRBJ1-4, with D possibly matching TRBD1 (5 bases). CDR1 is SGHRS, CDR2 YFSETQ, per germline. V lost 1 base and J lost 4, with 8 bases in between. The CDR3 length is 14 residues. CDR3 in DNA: TGCGCCAGCAGCTTGAACAGGCTTAATGAAAAACTGTTTTTT. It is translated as CASSLNRLNEKLFF.

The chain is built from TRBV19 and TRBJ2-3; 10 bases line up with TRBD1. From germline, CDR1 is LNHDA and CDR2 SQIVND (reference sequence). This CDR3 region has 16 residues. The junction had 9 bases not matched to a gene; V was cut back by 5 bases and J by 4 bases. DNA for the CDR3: TGTGCCAGTAGTCTCTCCGGGACAGGGGATCCAGATACGCAGTATTTT. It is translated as CASSLSGTGDPDTQYF.

In nucleotides, the CDR3 is TGCGCCAGCAAGGAGCGGTCTAGTGAAAAACTGTTTTTT. Protein: CASKERSSEKLFF. This rearrangement joins TRBV5-1 to TRBJ1-4; no clear D gene. The CDR3 runs to 13 residues. The ends were cut back, 6 bases at V and 7 bases at J, with 13 bases in the middle. Germline CDR1 is SGHRS and CDR2 is YFSETQ.

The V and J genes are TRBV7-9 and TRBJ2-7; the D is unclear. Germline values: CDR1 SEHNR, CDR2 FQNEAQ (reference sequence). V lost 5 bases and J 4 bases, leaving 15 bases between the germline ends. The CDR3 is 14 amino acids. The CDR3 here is CASSHRARVYEQYF. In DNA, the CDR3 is TGTGCCAGCAGCCACCGGGCCCGGGTGTACGAGCAGTACTTC.

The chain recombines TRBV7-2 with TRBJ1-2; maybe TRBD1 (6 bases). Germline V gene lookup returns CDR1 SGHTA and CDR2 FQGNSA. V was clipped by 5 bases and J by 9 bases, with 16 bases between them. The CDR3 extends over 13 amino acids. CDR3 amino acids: CASSLYREESYTF. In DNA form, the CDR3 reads TGTGCCAGCAGCCTATACAGGGAAGAGAGCTACACCTTC.

DNA for the CDR3: TGTGCCAGCAGCTTATGCCCACCCGCGGGGGGCTACAATGAGCAGTTCTTC. It is translated as CASSLCPPAGGYNEQFF. The chain is built from TRBV5-4 and TRBJ2-1, with TRBD2 matching 8 bases. CDR1 is SGHNT, CDR2 YYREEE, per germline (reference sequence). This CDR3 comprises 17 residues. After removal of 2 bases from V and 3 bases from J, the junction contained 10 bases not matched to a gene.

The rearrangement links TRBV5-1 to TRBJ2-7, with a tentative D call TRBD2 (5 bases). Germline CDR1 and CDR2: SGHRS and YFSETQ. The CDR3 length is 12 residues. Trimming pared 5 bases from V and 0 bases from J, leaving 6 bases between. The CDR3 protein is CASSEGSYEQYF. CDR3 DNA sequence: TGCGCCAGCAGTGAGGGCTCCTACGAGCAGTACTTC.

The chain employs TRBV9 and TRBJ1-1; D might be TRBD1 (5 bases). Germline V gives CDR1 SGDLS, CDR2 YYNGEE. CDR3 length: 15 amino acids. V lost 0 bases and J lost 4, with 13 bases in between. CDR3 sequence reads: CASSVGDRGGTEAFF. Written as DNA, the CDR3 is TGTGCCAGCAGCGTAGGGGACCGAGGCGGCACTGAAGCTTTCTTT.

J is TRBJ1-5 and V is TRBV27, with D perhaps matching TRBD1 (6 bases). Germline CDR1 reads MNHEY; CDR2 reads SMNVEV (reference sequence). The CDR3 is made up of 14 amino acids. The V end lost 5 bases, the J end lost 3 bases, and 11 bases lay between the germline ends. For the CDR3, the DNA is TGTGCCAGCAGTATACAGGGCCCCAATCAGCCCCAGCATTTT. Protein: CASSIQGPNQPQHF.

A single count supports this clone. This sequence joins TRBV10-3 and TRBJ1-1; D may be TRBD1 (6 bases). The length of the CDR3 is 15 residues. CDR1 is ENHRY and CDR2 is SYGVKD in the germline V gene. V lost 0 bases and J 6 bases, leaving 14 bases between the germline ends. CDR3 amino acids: CAISESGQGWPEAFF. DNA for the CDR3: TGTGCCATCAGTGAGTCGGGCCAGGGGTGGCCTGAAGCTTTCTTT.

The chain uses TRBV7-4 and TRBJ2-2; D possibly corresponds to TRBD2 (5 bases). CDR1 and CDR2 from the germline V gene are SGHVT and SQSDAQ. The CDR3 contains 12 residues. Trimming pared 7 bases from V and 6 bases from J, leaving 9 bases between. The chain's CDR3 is CASTHGAGELFF. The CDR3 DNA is TGTGCCAGCACCCACGGGGCCGGGGAGCTGTTTTTT.

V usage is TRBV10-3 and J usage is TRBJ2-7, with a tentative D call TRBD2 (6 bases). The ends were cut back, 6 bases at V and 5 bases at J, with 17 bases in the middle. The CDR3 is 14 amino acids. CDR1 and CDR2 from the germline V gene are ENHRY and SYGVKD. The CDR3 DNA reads TGTGCCATCAGAGCCCTCTCGGGAGTAGACGAGCAGTACTTC. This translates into CAIRALSGVDEQYF.

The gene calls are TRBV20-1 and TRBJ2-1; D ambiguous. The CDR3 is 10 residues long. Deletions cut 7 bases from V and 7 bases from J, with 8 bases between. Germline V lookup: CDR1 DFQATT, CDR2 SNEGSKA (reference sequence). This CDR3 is CSVKANEQFF. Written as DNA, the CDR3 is TGCAGTGTGAAAGCTAATGAGCAGTTCTTC.

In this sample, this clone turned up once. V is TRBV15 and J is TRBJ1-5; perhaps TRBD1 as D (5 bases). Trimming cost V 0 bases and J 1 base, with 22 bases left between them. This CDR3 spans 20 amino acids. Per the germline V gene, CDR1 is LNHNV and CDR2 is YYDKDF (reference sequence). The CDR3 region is CATSREWTWGGTQSNQPQHF. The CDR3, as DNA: TGTGCCACCAGCAGAGAGTGGACGTGGGGGGGGACCCAGAGCAATCAGCCCCAGCATTTT.

CDR3 region: CASSRGQFPFYTEAFF. In nucleotides, the CDR3 is TGTGCCAGCAGTCGGGGACAGTTTCCTTTTTACACTGAAGCTTTCTTT. This chain connects TRBV5-6 to TRBJ1-1, with 7 bases that match TRBD1. The junction had 13 bases not matched to a gene; V was cut back by 5 bases and J by 3 bases. The CDR3 runs 16 residues. CDR1 and CDR2 from the germline V gene are SGHDT and YYEEEE.

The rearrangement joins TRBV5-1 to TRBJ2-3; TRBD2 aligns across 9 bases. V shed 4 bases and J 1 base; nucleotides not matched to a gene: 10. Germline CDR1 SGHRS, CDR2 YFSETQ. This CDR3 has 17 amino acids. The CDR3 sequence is CASSGEDRLAGTDTQYF. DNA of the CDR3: TGCGCCAGCAGCGGGGAGGATCGACTAGCGGGCACAGATACGCAGTATTTT.

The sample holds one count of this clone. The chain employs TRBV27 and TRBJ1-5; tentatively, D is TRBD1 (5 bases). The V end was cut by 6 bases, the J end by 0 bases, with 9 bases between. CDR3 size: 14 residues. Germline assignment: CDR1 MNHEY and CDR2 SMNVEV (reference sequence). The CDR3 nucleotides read TGTGCCAGCAGGACAGCTAATAGCAATCAGCCCCAGCATTTT. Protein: CASRTANSNQPQHF.

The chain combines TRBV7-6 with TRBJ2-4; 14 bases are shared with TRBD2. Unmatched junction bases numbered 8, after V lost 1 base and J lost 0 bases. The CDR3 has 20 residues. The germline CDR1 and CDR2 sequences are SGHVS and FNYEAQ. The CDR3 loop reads CASSLGGTSGSPLAKNIQYF. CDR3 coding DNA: TGTGCCAGCAGCTTAGGGGGGACTAGCGGGAGTCCCCTAGCCAAAAACATTCAGTACTTC.